The 17 T cell receptor beta chains below were found in one sample sequenced in a study of early T cells in non-severe SARS-CoV-2 infection. MiXCR was run by TCRdb on the 5' RACE reads, yielding one entry per CDR3 protein. In the table there are roughly 90,000 distinct CDR3 sequences, about 15% of which are singletons. The specimen was whole blood. The receptors come from an adult who was a healthcare worker with PCR-confirmed SARS-CoV-2 infection or an uninfected control (not recorded which).

This clonotype occurred a few times. The chain recombines TRBV6-2 or TRBV6-3 with TRBJ1-3, with a weak D call TRBD1 (6 bases). The germline gives CDR1 MNHEY, CDR2 SVGEGT. V shed 4 bases and J shed 5 bases, with 18 bases lying between them. The CDR3 runs to 16 residues. CDR3 residues: CASSFADGRGRNTIYF. The CDR3 DNA is TGTGCCAGCAGTTTTGCAGACGGCAGGGGAAGAAACACCATATATTTT.

This clonotype appeared many times. The chain combines TRBV29-1 with TRBJ2-5; D gene uncertain. The CDR3 loop spans 10 amino acids. V lost 4 bases, J lost 7 bases, and 7 bases lay in between. Germline loops: CDR1 SQVTM, CDR2 ANQGSEA. In DNA, the CDR3 is TGCAGCGTTGTCGTGAGGACCCAGTACTTC. Protein: CSVVVRTQYF.

This clonotype was recorded a few times. This chain joins TRBV12-3 or TRBV12-4 and TRBJ2-7; 9 positions match TRBD1. Trimming removed 5 bases from V and 5 bases from J; junction bases left unmatched: 7. The CDR3 consists of 14 residues. CDR3 DNA sequence: TGTGCCAGCAGTCCCAGGGACAGGGACCACGAGCAGTACGTC. Its protein is CASSPRDRDHEQYV.

This clonotype came up a few times. The chain employs TRBV20-1 and TRBJ2-2; 8 nucleotides align to TRBD1. The CDR3 totals 13 residues. CDR1 is DFQATT, CDR2 SNEGSKA, per germline (reference sequence). V dropped 5 bases and J dropped 4; count of bases not matched to a gene: 3. CDR3 sequence reads: CSADRGGTGELFF. In DNA form, the CDR3 reads TGCAGTGCTGACAGGGGTGGCACCGGGGAGCTGTTTTTT.

This clonotype came up once. The rearrangement joins TRBV5-1 to TRBJ1-2; no reliable D call. The CDR3 totals 14 residues. The V end lost 0 bases, the J end lost 5 bases, and 11 bases lay between the germline ends. Germline CDR1 and CDR2: SGHRS and YFSETQ. CDR3 bases: TGCGCCAGCAGCTTGGAGGTGAGGCAGTATGGCTACACCTTC. Translation gives CASSLEVRQYGYTF.

The V gene is TRBV5-1, the J gene TRBJ1-1; D unclear. The CDR3 loop spans 13 amino acids. Germline-derived CDR1 and CDR2 are SGHRS and YFSETQ. Trimming pared 2 bases from V and 7 bases from J, leaving 12 bases between. CDR3 sequence reads: CASSFGDGYEAFF. CDR3 in DNA: TGCGCCAGCAGCTTTGGCGATGGATATGAAGCTTTCTTT.

Note on this clonotype: One base away lies a much larger clone, so this may be a sequencing read error. The rearrangement joins TRBV11-2 to TRBJ2-5; D ambiguous. The CDR3 is 15 amino acids. Per germline, CDR1 SGHAT and CDR2 FQNNGV. The germline V and J ends were trimmed by 6 bases and 5 bases, with 19 bases remaining between them. The CDR3 DNA follows: TGTGCCAGCAGTTCCACCGGCCGCAGGCAGGAGACCCAGTACTTC. It yields the protein CASSSTGRRQETQYF.

This clonotype was counted many times. The chain joins TRBV11-2 to TRBJ2-6; D is unclear. Deletions cut 5 bases from V and 0 bases from J, with 14 bases between. The CDR3 has 17 residues. Germline V gene sequence: CDR1 SGHAT, CDR2 FQNNGV. In DNA form, the CDR3 reads TGTGCCAGCAGCATCCTGGGCGGAATCTCTGGGGCCAACGTCCTGACTTTC. Its protein product is CASSILGGISGANVLTF.

This clonotype has just a few counts. The chain employs TRBV6-2 or TRBV6-3 and TRBJ2-7, with D unclear. This CDR3 is 15 amino acids long. With 6 bases removed from V and 0 bases from J, the gap between germline ends came to 15 bases. Per the germline V gene, CDR1 is MNHEY and CDR2 is SVGEGT. This chain's CDR3 is CASSATAQNSYEQYV. The CDR3 DNA reads TGTGCCAGCAGCGCCACTGCACAGAACTCCTACGAGCAGTACGTC.

This clonotype was counted only a few times. The rearrangement joins TRBV11-1 to TRBJ1-1; D uncertain. The CDR3 is 16 amino acids. V shed 4 bases and J shed 1 base, with 16 bases lying between them. Germline V gene sequence: CDR1 SGHAT, CDR2 FQDESV (reference sequence). CDR3 in amino acids: CASSSRENRPNTEAFF. CDR3 bases: TGTGCCAGCAGCTCCCGGGAGAACCGTCCGAACACTGAAGCTTTCTTT.

The chain is built from TRBV20-1 and TRBJ2-5; TRBD2 agrees at 11 bases. CDR1 is DFQATT and CDR2 is SNEGSKA in the germline V gene (reference sequence). This CDR3 region has 15 residues. CDR3 amino acids: CNAAGGTSGKETQYF. The CDR3 coding sequence is TGCAATGCCGCTGGGGGGACTAGCGGAAAAGAGACCCAGTACTTC.

This clonotype was seen a few times. The junction departs from germline at one end; a sequencing error may be responsible. The chain is built from TRBV6-1 and TRBJ2-1, with D perhaps TRBD2 (6 bases). Germline V gene data show CDR1 as MNHNS and CDR2 as SASEGT. There are 13 residues in the CDR3. The CDR3 protein is CGSSELRGSEQFF. For the CDR3, the DNA is TGTGGCAGCAGTGAATTGCGGGGCAGTGAGCAGTTCTTC.

This clonotype was observed a handful of times. The chain joins TRBV6-6 to TRBJ2-1; maybe TRBD2 (6 bases). Between the trimmed V and J ends, which lost 6 bases and 6 bases, there was a span of 12 bases. Germline V gene data show CDR1 as MNHNY and CDR2 as SVGAGI (reference sequence). The CDR3 contains 13 residues. The CDR3 nucleotides read TGTGCCAGCAGCCCGCGGGGCTCCAATGAGCAGTTCTTC. This encodes CASSPRGSNEQFF.

As DNA, the CDR3 is TGTGCCACCCAGACCCCCTCGAGATGGGGACTGAAAGGCAATCAGCCCCAGCATTTT. Its protein product is CATQTPSRWGLKGNQPQHF. The V and J genes are TRBV6-6 and TRBJ1-5, with D possibly matching TRBD1 (5 bases). The CDR3 covers 19 residues. Trimming pared 10 bases from V and 2 bases from J, leaving 30 bases between. The germline V gene encodes CDR1 MNHNY and CDR2 SVGAGI (reference sequence).

This clonotype was detected a few times. V and J are TRBV15 and TRBJ1-1; D call uncertain. Germline V lookup: CDR1 LNHNV, CDR2 YYDKDF (reference sequence). The V end was cut by 8 bases, the J end by 0 bases, with 10 bases between. This CDR3 comprises 13 residues. This CDR3 reads CATSISLNTEAFF. The CDR3 DNA sequence: TGTGCCACCTCTATTTCTCTGAACACTGAAGCTTTCTTT.

This clonotype has at least ten counts. The J gene is TRBJ2-1, the V gene TRBV3-1; D call uncertain. The CDR3 runs to 14 residues. V lost 4 bases and J 1 base, leaving 8 bases between the germline ends. CDR1 is LGHDT, CDR2 YNNKEL, per germline (reference sequence). The CDR3 nucleotides are TGTGCCAGCAGCCTTCGAGGTTCCTACAATGAGCAGTTCTTC. Amino acids: CASSLRGSYNEQFF.

This clonotype showed up just a few times. The chain has TRBV3-1 and TRBJ1-6, with a tentative D call TRBD1 (5 bases). The V end lost 5 bases, the J end lost 4 bases, and 12 bases lay between the germline ends. This CDR3 is 15 amino acids long. Germline V gene data show CDR1 as LGHDT and CDR2 as YNNKEL (reference sequence). CDR3 DNA: TGTGCCAGCAGCTTTCGGACAAGTTATAATTCACCCCTCCACTTT. Protein sequence: CASSFRTSYNSPLHF.